This TCR beta chain derives from a study of shared clonotypes between healthy human individuals. The V gene's germline CDR1 is SEHNR and CDR2 FQNEAQ (reference sequence). CDR3 length: 12 amino acids. CD45RO-negative CD8 cells positively selected for CCR7 made up the naive population, which excluded terminally differentiated effector memory CD45RA+ cells. Some clones are missing from TCRdb's copy, which holds only in-frame ones; the method was immunoSEQ multiplex PCR. The repertoire holds approximately 600,000 clones, with about 95% as singletons. On this clone itself: A read error may produce the germline difference seen at one junction end.

This receptor was taken from a woman in her twenties or thirties in good health. The genes are TRBV7-9 and TRBJ2-7; no clear D. Sequencing was performed on naive CD8+ T cells sorted from blood. CDR3 residues: CASRLGAYEQYF. The CDR3, as DNA: TGTGCCAGCCGCTTAGGAGCCTACGAGCAGTACTTC. Full variable domain (remainder filled in from reference TRBV7-9 and TRBJ2-7): DTGVSQNPRHKITKRGQNVTFRCDPISEHNRLYWYRQTLGQGPEFLTYFQNEAQLEKSRLLSDRFSAERPKGSFSTLEIQRTEQGDSAMYLCASRLGAYEQYFGPGTRLTVT.